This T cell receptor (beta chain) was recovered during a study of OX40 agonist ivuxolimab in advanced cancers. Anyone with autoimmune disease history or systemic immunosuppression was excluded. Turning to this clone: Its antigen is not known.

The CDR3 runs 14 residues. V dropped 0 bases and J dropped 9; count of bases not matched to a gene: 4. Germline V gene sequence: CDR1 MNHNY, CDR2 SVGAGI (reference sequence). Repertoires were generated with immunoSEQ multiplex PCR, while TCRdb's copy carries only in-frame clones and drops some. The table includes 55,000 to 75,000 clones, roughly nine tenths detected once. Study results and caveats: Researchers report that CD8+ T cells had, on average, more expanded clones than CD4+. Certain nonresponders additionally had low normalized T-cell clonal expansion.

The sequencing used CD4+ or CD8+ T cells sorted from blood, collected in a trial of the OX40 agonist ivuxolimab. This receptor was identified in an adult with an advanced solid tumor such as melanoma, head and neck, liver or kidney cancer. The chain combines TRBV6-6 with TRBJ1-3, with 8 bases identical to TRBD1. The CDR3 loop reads CASSYSTGVSTIYF. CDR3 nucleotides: TGTGCCAGCAGTTACTCGACAGGGGTGAGCACCATATATTTT.